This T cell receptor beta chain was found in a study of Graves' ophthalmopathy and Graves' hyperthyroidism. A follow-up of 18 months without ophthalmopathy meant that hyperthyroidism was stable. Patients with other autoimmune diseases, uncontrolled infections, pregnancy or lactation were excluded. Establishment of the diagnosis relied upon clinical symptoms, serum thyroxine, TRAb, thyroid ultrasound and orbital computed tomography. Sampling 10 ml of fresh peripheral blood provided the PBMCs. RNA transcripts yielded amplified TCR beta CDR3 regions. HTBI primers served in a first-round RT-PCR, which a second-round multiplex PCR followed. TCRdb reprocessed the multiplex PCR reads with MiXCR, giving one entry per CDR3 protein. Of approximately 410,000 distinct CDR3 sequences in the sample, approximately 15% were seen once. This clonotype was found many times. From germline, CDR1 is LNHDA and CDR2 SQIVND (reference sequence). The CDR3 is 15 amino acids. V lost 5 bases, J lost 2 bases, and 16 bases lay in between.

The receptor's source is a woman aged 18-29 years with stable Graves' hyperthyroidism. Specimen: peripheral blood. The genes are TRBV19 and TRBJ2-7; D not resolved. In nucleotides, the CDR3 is TGTGCCAGTAGTGCCGATATGAGGCCTACCTACGAGCAGTACTTC. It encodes CASSADMRPTYEQYF. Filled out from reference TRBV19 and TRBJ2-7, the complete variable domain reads DGGITQSPKYLFRKEGQNVTLSCEQNLNHDAMYWYRQDPGQGLRLIYYSQIVNDFQKGDIAEGYSVSREKKESFPLTVTSAQKNPTAFYLCASSADMRPTYEQYFGPGTRLTVT.